This T cell receptor (beta chain) was obtained from a study of cytomegalovirus exposure and HLA in healthy donors (dated by TCRdb to the late 2010s). Broadly, across the study: An earlier analysis of approximately 640 of the donors reported about 250 Gb of sequence data and 120 million or so unique TCR beta sequences from about 179 million T cells. About 330 gigabases of sequencing data and roughly 80 million unique TCR sequences made up an early release that covered several hundred HLA-typed donors. Among the roughly 390 genotyped donors, around 81% belonged to the genetic ancestry cluster associated with self-reported Caucasian donors. The study aimed to test whether cataloging public T cell receptors could reveal signatures of past pathogen exposure. The study profiled the T cell repertoires of some 610 subjects by immunosequencing and related them to cytomegalovirus serostatus. Besides the first cohort of approximately 710 subjects, a separate validation cohort made up of 120 different subjects was used. High-throughput TCR immunosequencing, statistical association of individual TCRs with disease status, and machine learning were combined to predict cytomegalovirus infection status. A later analysis re-analyzed previously published TCR beta repertoires from several hundred donors and added high-resolution HLA genotyping to study TCR occurrence patterns. Rather than drawing on any new phenotypic data, the later analysis identified candidate immune exposures from TCR beta sequences and the way those sequences occurred across donors. To decide whether each TCR beta V gene segment behaved as functional or pseudogenic, an earlier analysis of some 540 of the donors relied on high-throughput TCR beta sequencing. Donor age, sex, ethnicity and CMV serostatus were collected together with the repertoire data. A later genetic analysis used genome-wide SNP genotypes for about 60% of the roughly 700 donors, treating that subset as a discovery cohort. Every discovery cohort repertoire had been produced on one sequencing platform. Both class I and class II loci were covered by HLA typing, at four-digit resolution. The number of donors typed differed by locus, with roughly 629-640 for A, B, C, DRB1 and DQB1, more than 500 for DQA1, about 610 for DPA1, and some 440 for DPB1. Five DR-DQ haplotypes were treated as single units for association and clustering because of strong linkage in the cohort. Across 398 genotyped donors of the cohort, an average of about 250,000 unique TCR beta nucleotide sequences per donor were sequenced, and 15% to 20% of those sequences were non-productive.

The study at large found these results: The authors suggested that the approach could potentially be extended to other disease states and immunological phenotypes. According to a later analysis, parvovirus B19, influenza, CMV and Epstein-Barr virus appeared linked to several top co-occurrence clusters. Because counts were too low, roughly 17 rarely observed V segments, including chromosome 9 orphons, were left out of the earlier analysis of 587 of the donors. Linkage disequilibrium might explain the correlated functional status among segregating V segments, but an unknown experimental factor could not be ruled out. Only TCR beta chains were sequenced in this cohort, and the absence of alpha or paired-chain data limited detectable features. Across donors, most TCR sequences were observed very rarely, whereas some public TCRs were present in many individuals. A later analysis associated 16,951 TCR beta sequences with specific HLA alleles at a false discovery rate of 0.05. A few of the identified cytomegalovirus-associated TCR beta chains were confirmed in vitro to be specific for cytomegalovirus antigens. Sequencing depth was assumed to be roughly uniform across donors in the presence/absence analyses, though that assumption may not hold. The 87-base-pair reads could not distinguish some IMGT-functional V segments, including TRBV6-2 and TRBV6-3, so those segments were excluded. A later analysis found that most CMV-associated TCR beta chains appeared HLA-restricted, with HLA associations seemingly driven largely by CMV exposure. When HLA alleles, especially DR and DQ, strongly co-occurred, TCR associations were difficult to assign to individual alleles. An earlier analysis of approximately 500 of the donors showed that most TCR beta V segments appeared in productive rearrangements either about 87% or about 30% of the time, which broadly matched IMGT annotations. CMV serostatus was the only immune exposure information available for the cohort. In both the original and validation cohorts, the classifier was reported to diagnose cytomegalovirus status with high specificity and sensitivity. Because some donors lacked HLA typing at each locus, the association tests relied only on the typed subset. A later genetic analysis reported fewer N-insertions in productive TCRs among donors in an Asian-associated ancestry cluster than the roughly 700-donor mean. A cluster of highly shared sequence variants was judged likely to represent a technical artifact of the sequencing pipeline. A later analysis found that TCR association rates varied across HLA loci, with DRB1 alleles showing the most associated TCRs and HLA-C alleles the fewest. The study listed 150 to 200 TCR beta chains as associated with cytomegalovirus. A later genetic analysis associated a missense DCLRE1C variant with V-gene and J-gene trimming of TCR beta chains, and an independent cohort replicated the association. In a later analysis, HLA-associated TCR beta chains were found to be more clonally expanded and to have lower generation probabilities than equally common non-associated chains. A further reported finding was that TCR beta sequences accurately predicted the HLA-A and HLA-B alleles for most subjects in the first cohort.

The receptor library was made with the immunoSEQ multiplex PCR assay. For the multiplex PCR, a mixture combining 60 forward primers for TCR Vbeta segments and 13 reverse primers for TCR Jbeta segments was used. The CDR3 region of rearranged TCR beta genes was amplified from genomic DNA by a multiplex PCR assay. The amplified TCR beta libraries were sequenced on the Illumina HiSeq System as 87-base-pair reads. On the authors' methods: A later analysis counted around 72 million unique TCR beta chains across the 640 or so repertoires, and roughly 10 million of these chains were shared by at least two donors. Raw reads were error-corrected and collapsed into unique sequences by a nearest-neighbor algorithm in which closely related sequences were merged to remove PCR and sequencing errors. V, D and J gene segments were assigned by aligning CDR3 sequences to IMGT reference sequences. For a sequence to be retained, a match of at least six nucleotides was required to both a V gene segment and a J gene segment. A rearrangement counted as productive if the CDR3 had no stop codons and remained in frame with V and J, and every other rearrangement counted as non-productive. Following IMGT convention, CDR3 was defined as the stretch from the second conserved V-encoded cysteine to the conserved J-encoded phenylalanine. Sequences without an unambiguous match to a single V gene segment were excluded from the earlier analysis of about 630 of the donors. In an earlier analysis of 587 of the donors, V segments were called functional above 56.7% productive rearrangements and were called segregating when the between-donor standard deviation exceeded 5%. A statistical classification framework was developed to diagnose cytomegalovirus status using the catalog of TCR beta chain sequences. V and J gene assignment, in a later analysis, came from comparing TCR nucleotide sequences with IMGT/GENE-DB human TR gene sequences. In a later analysis, CDR3 sequences and most-parsimonious VDJ recombination scenarios were assigned using the TCRdist pipeline. In a later analysis, each TCR beta chain was defined by its CDR3 amino acid sequence together with its V-gene family, and reads lacking a unique V-gene family were excluded. As a way to deal with suspected cross-contamination and a sequencing artifact, a later analysis dropped under 600 nucleotide sequences that were highly shared and had low generation probability. In a later analysis, a clonal expansion index for each public chain was calculated from normalized within-repertoire ranks of inferred template counts. A later analysis computed generation probabilities with a VDJ recombination model fitted to out-of-frame rearrangements, and checked the results against IGoR. A later analysis scored TCR-TCR, TCR-HLA and TCR-CMV co-occurrence with hypergeometric tests, applying a repertoire-size bias correction to TCR pairs. In a later analysis, false discovery rates were estimated by permuting HLA or CMV assignments 20 times. In a later analysis, co-occurring TCRs were grouped with DBSCAN, and TCRdist sequence similarity was added when clustering was performed within HLA-allele-positive subsets. Repertoires with fewer than 30,000 or more than 120,000 public chains were left out of co-occurrence clustering, as were five repertoires with anomalous nucleotide sharing. As stored in TCRdb, this immuneACCESS dataset retains in-frame rearrangements with V and J assigned. A fraction of the clones does not appear; measured against another copy, unresolved V genes explain less than half of the discrepancy, and the remainder lacks a known reason. The D gene and trimming were derived from the DNA, and the V and J assignments and clone size from that table. The sample has 130,000 or so clones on record, around 77% of them singletons. The top ten hold 1% to 1.5% of the sample.

The cohort consisted of 666 healthy bone marrow donors. Cohort members were all nominally healthy when sampled, although unrecorded immune exposures were likely present. The donor was CMV seronegative and belonged to the group of 352 seronegative cohort members. Each donor provided a peripheral blood sample, and peripheral blood mononuclear cells were used for TCR beta sequencing. Genomic DNA was extracted from the blood cell samples with the Qiagen DNeasy Blood Extraction Kit. Counted from cysteine to phenylalanine, this CDR3 has 15 amino acids. The kept DNA is CDR3 alone, 45 bases in frame from the first base. The germline V and J ends show losses of 4 bases and 3 bases respectively, and no gene match explains 9 bases of the junction. Looking up the germline V gene yields CDR1 MNHEY and CDR2 SVGAGI. Points on this clone: There is no known antigen for this receptor. No quality values exist for individual bases; no much larger clone is one base distant.

This clonotype was obtained from a middle-aged man in good health and CMV-seronegative. Sequencing was carried out using PBMCs. In this chain, TRBV6-5 is recombined with TRBJ2-7; 7 bases in between match TRBD1. Read as DNA, the sequence is TGTGCCAGCAGTTTAGTACAGGGGAGCGGCTACGAGCAGTACTTC. It translates as CASSLVQGSGYEQYF.